Described below is a single TCR beta chain sequence and its context. The sample belongs to a study of Ad26.COV2.S vaccination and SARS-CoV-2 variants. Profiled with immunoSEQ multiplex PCR; TCRdb holds only in-frame clones, not every one. Of some 520,000 clones in the sample, about 83% were seen once. Treatment here: approximately 18 received Ad26.COV2.S at low or high dose, single or two shots; several received placebo; per-sample allocation not given. The samples were gathered on day 63 after the first injection of vaccine or placebo. The CDR3 has 14 amino acids. Trimming cost V 7 bases and J 12 bases; bases outside gene matches: 14. Germline loops: CDR1 SGHVS, CDR2 FQNEAQ.

The receptor's source is a person aged 18-65 years who received the Ad26.COV2.S COVID-19 vaccine or a placebo. The sample was peripheral blood, taken in a trial of Ad26.COV2.S vaccine versus placebo. The J gene is TRBJ2-3, the V gene TRBV7-8; 9 nucleotides align to TRBD2. The DNA of the CDR3 is TGTGCCAGCACCGAGCGGGGACTAGCCGGGGCACAGTATTTT. Translation gives CASTERGLAGAQYF.